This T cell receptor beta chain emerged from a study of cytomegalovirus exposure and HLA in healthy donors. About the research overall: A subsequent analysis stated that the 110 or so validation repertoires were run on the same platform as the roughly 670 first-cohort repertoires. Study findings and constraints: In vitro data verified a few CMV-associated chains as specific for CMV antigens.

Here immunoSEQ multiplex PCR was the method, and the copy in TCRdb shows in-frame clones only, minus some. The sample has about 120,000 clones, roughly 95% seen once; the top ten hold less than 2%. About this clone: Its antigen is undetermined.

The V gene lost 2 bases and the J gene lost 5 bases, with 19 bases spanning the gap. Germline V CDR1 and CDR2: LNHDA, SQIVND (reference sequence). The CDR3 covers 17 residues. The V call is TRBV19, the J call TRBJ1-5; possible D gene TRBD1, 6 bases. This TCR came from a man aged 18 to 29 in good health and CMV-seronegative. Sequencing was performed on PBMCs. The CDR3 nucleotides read TGTGCCAGTAGTATAAGCCAGTGGACAGAATACCATCAGCCCCAGCATTTT. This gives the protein CASSISQWTEYHQPQHF.